This T cell receptor (beta chain) originates from a study of blood T cell repertoires in COVID-19. Study background: The study drew acute and convalescent COVID-19 samples from the United States, Italy and Spain.

This CDR3 spans 15 amino acids. The V gene lost 1 base and the J gene lost 6 bases, with 14 bases spanning the gap. CDR1 and CDR2 (germline): SEHNR, FQNEAQ (reference sequence). Sequencing was performed with immunoSEQ multiplex PCR; in TCRdb, only in-frame clones are kept and a portion is missing. This sample has roughly 250,000 clones, with approximately 90% found just once. This chain uses TRBV7-9 with TRBJ2-3; D may be TRBD2 (5 bases). This sequence originates from a woman aged 40-49 years with acute or convalescent COVID-19. Sequences were obtained from peripheral blood. This chain's CDR3 is CASSLVAGSSDTQYF. The CDR3 DNA follows: TGTGCCAGCAGCTTAGTGGCGGGCAGTTCCGATACGCAGTATTTT.